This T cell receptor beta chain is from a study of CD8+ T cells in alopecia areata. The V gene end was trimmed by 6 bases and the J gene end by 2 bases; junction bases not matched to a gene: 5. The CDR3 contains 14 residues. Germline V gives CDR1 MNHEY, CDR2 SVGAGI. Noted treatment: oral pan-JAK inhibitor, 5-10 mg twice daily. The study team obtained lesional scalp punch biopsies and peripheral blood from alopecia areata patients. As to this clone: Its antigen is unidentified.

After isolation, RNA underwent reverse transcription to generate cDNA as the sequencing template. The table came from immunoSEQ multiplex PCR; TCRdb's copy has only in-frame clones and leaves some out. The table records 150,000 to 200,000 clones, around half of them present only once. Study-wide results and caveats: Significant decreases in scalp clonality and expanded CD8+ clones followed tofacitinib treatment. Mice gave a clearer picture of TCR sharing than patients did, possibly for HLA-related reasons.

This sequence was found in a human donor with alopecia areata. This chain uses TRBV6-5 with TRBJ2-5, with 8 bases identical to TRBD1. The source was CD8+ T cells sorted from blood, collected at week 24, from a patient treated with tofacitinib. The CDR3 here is CASSSGTGQETQYF. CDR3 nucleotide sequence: TGTGCCAGCAGCTCCGGGACAGGTCAAGAGACCCAGTACTTC.